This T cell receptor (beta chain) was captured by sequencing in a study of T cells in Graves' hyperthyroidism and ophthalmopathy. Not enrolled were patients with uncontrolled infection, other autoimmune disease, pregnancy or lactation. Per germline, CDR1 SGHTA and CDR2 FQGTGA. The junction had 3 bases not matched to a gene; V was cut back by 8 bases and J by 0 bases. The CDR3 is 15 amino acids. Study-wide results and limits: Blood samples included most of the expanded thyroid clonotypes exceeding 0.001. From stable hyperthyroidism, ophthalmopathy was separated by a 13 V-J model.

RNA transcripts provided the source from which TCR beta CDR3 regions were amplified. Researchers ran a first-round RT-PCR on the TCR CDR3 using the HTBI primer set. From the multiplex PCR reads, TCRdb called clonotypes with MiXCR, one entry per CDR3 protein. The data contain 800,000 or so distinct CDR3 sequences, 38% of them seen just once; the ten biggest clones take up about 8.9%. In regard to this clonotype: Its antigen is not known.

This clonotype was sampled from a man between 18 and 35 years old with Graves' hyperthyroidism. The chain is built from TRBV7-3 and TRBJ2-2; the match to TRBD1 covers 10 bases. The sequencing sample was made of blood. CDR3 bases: TGTGCCAGCGTTGGACAGGGGGCGAACACCGGGGAGCTGTTTTTT. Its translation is CASVGQGANTGELFF. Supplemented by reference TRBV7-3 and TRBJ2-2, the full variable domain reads GAGVSQTPSNKVTEKGKYVELRCDPISGHTALYWYRQSLGQGPEFLIYFQGTGAADDSGLPNDRFFAVRPEGSVSTLKIQRTERGDSAVYLCASVGQGANTGELFFGEGSRLTVL.